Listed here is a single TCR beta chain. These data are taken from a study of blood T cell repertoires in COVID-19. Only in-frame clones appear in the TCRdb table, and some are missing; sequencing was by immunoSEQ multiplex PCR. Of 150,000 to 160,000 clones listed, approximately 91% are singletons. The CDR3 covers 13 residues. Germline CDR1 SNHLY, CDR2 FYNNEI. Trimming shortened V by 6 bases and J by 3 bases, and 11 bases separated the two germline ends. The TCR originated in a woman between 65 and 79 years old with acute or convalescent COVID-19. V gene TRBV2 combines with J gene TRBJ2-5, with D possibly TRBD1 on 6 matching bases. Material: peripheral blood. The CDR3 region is CASRYRQEETQYF. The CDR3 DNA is TGTGCCAGCAGATATCGACAGGAAGAGACCCAGTACTTC.